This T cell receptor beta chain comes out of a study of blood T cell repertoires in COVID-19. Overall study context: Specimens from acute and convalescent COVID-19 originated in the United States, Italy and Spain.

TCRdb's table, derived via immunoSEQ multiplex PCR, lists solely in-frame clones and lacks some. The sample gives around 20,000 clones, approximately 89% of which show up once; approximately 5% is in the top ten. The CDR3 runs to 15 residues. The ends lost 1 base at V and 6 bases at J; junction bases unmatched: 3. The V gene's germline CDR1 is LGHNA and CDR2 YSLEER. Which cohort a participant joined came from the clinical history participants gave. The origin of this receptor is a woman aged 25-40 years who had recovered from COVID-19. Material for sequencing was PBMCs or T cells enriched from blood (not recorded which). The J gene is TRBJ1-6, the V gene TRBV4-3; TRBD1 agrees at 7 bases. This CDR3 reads CASSQVWDSNSPLHF. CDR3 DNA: TGCGCCAGCAGCCAAGTTTGGGACAGTAATTCACCCCTCCACTTT.